Sequencing of this T cell receptor beta chain was carried out in a study of T cell responses to AZD1222 COVID-19 vaccine. Profiled with immunoSEQ multiplex PCR; TCRdb holds only in-frame clones, not every one. The repertoire holds tens of thousands of clones, with roughly 90% as singletons. The CDR3 loop spans 13 amino acids. V gave up 5 bases and J gave up 0 bases, with 4 bases separating them. The V gene's germline CDR1 is MNHEY and CDR2 SMNVEV (reference sequence). Of note for this clone: Antigen specificity is unknown.

Whole-study findings and limits: The study identified only 6 or 7 AZD1222 recipients as seropositive at baseline.

V gene TRBV27 combines with J gene TRBJ1-4; D not resolved. This clonotype was obtained from an adult in good health. Sequencing was performed on peripheral blood, taken on day 0 of AZD1222 vaccination. CDR3 residues: CASSGATNEKLFF. The CDR3 DNA sequence: TGTGCCAGCAGTGGAGCAACTAATGAAAAACTGTTTTTT.